These 2 T cell receptor beta chains came from one sample sequenced in a study of CD8+ T cells in alopecia areata. In each case, RNA was isolated and then reverse transcribed into cDNA as the sequencing template. TCRdb's table, derived via immunoSEQ multiplex PCR, lists solely in-frame clones and lacks some. The sample presents about 270,000 clones, none singletons. CD4, CD8alpha, NKG2D, NKG2ACE and other markers were used to sort pooled cutaneous lymph node cells. Specimen: CD4+ T cells sorted from a lymph node. These receptors were collected from a C3H/HeJ mouse with alopecia areata. Mouse MHC haplotype: H2-k.

This clone was counted between two and nine times. Gene names are the mouse ones. The read ends 4 residues early relative to the CDR3; the germline J gene fills the gap. Other DNA sequences in this sample translate to the same CDR3. The V call is TRBV13-1, the J call TRBJ2-2; D is unclear. Germline V gene sequence: CDR1 NSHNY, CDR2 SYGAGN. The CDR3 extends over 14 amino acids. Trimming removed 1 base at V and 1 base at J, with 5 bases between. Partial CDR3 DNA: TGTGCCAGCAGTGATCAGAGAAACACCGGG. Its translation: CASSDQRNTG. The entire CDR3 reads CASSDQRNTGQLYF.

Regarding this clone: The germline and genes are mouse ones. The DNA read from the CDR3 is TGTGCCAGCAGCCAAGAACTGGGGGGGACCGCAGAA. This sequence encodes CASSQELGGTAE. The whole CDR3 is CASSQELGGTAETLYF. The chain combines TRBV5 with TRBJ2-3, with TRBD2 matching over 10 bases. The read stops 4 residues short of the end of the CDR3; the missing end is completed from the germline J gene. The V segment lost 0 bases and the J segment 3 bases; nucleotides outside the gene matches: 3. Germline loops: CDR1 LGHNA, CDR2 YNLKQL (reference sequence). CDR3 length equals 16 residues.